This TCR beta chain was found in a study of tumor and adjacent non-tumor tissue in lung cancer. Study at large: There were around 11 adenocarcinoma, a couple of squamous cell carcinoma and 1 small cell lung cancer cases. Aged 31 to 76 years, patients included about 11 men and five or six women with stage I to III disease.

This clonotype was counted only a few times. This may be a read error, as it is one base from a much larger clone. RNA was extracted from bulk tissue without any cell sorting. Donors were chemotherapy-naive, newly diagnosed lung cancer surgical patients in China, August–November 2014. Germline lookup yields CDR1 ENHRY and CDR2 SYGVKD. The CDR3 sequence is 12 residues long. Between the trimmed V and J ends, which lost 7 bases and 2 bases, there was a span of 8 bases. TCRbeta libraries were built with three rounds of nested PCR, modified from ARM-PCR. TCRdb re-derived calls from the multiplex PCR reads in MiXCR, one entry per CDR3 protein. Found here are about 93,000 distinct CDR3 sequences, roughly 66% of them singletons; the top ten hold around 20%.

Sequencing was carried out using lung tumor tissue. This rearrangement joins TRBV10-3 to TRBJ1-2; tentative D call: TRBD1 (6 bases). This TCR came from a man between 60 and 75 years old with non-small cell lung cancer. CDR3 sequence reads: CAINGTNYGYTF. CDR3 bases: TGTGCCATCAATGGGACAAACTATGGCTACACCTTC.